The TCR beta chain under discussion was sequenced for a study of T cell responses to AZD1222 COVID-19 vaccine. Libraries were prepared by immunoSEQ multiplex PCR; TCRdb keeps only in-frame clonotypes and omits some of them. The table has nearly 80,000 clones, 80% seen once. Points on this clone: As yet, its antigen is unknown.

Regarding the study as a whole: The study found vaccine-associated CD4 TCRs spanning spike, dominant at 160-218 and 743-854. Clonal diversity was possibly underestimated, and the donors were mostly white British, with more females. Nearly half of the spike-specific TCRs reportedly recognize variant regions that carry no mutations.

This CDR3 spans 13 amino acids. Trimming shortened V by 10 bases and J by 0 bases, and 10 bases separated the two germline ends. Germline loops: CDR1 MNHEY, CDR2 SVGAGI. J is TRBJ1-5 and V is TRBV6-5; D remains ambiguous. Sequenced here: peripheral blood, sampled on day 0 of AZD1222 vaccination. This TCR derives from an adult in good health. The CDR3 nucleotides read TGTGCCACCAAGACTTATAGCAATCAGCCCCAGCATTTT. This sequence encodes CATKTYSNQPQHF.